Described below is a single T cell receptor beta chain sequence and its context. This specimen belongs to a study of blood T cell repertoires in COVID-19. Study information: The samples span acute and convalescent COVID-19 from the United States, Italy and Spain.

From germline, CDR1 is SGHNT and CDR2 YYREEE (reference sequence). The CDR3 runs to 15 residues. After removal of 6 bases from V and 8 bases from J, the junction contained 14 bases not matched to a gene. Participants spanned ages 18 to 89 years and resided in about 25 US areas. Participant reports of clinical history set cohort assignment. Sequencing used immunoSEQ multiplex PCR; TCRdb keeps in-frame clones, though not all of them. The table includes fewer than 500,000 clones, 70% to 90% detected once. The sequence was collected from a young woman with acute COVID-19. This chain connects TRBV5-4 to TRBJ2-1; 7 bases agree with TRBD2. The specimen sequenced was PBMCs or T cells enriched from blood (not recorded which). The CDR3 sequence: CASNERGKHMDEQFF. As DNA, the CDR3 is TGTGCCAGCAACGAGCGGGGTAAGCATATGGATGAGCAGTTCTTC.